The 24 T cell receptor beta chains listed next were all sequenced from one sample in a study of read filtering for tumor transcriptome and immune sequencing. This library used approximately 390 ng RNA and molecular barcoded adaptors spanning alpha/delta and beta/gamma chains. TCRdb independently ran MiXCR on the reads; one entry per CDR3 protein. The repertoire has about 62,000 distinct CDR3 sequences, 15% to 20% of them found once; the top ten carry around 9.9%. Specimen: a population of CD138-negative cells sorted from bone marrow. The receptors come from a donor aged 40 or over with multiple myeloma.

This clonotype has at least ten counts. The chain couples TRBV4-1 to TRBJ2-5; 14 nucleotides agree with TRBD2. Germline CDR1 and CDR2: MGHRA and YSYEKL. The trim removed 1 base at V and 4 bases at J, leaving 2 bases unmatched. The CDR3 has 16 residues. As DNA, the CDR3 is TGCGCCAGCAGCCAAGTAGGACTAGCGGGGGGAGAGACCCAGTACTTC. Its protein is CASSQVGLAGGETQYF.

In its sample, this clonotype was seen a few times. The V gene is TRBV5-1, the J gene TRBJ2-1; 9 nucleotides match TRBD1. Trimming removed 5 bases from V and 2 bases from J; junction bases left unmatched: 5. Looked up from germline, CDR1 is SGHRS and CDR2 is YFSETQ. The CDR3 loop spans 15 amino acids. The CDR3 loop reads CASRSDRGAYNEQFF. In DNA form, the CDR3 reads TGCGCCAGCAGGTCGGACAGGGGAGCCTACAATGAGCAGTTCTTC.

This clonotype showed up many times. The CDR3 reads CASSPRLAGVTGEQFF. CDR3 nucleotide sequence: TGTGCCAGCAGCCCTAGACTAGCGGGAGTCACGGGTGAGCAGTTCTTC. The chain uses TRBV7-2 and TRBJ2-1, with 12 bases identical to TRBD2. Germline-derived CDR1 and CDR2 are SGHTA and FQGNSA. CDR3 length: 16 residues. V shed 5 bases and J 9 bases; nucleotides not matched to a gene: 11.

The chain uses TRBV20-1 and TRBJ2-3, with 12 bases aligning to TRBD2. The CDR3 runs 14 residues. V was pared by 4 bases and J by 1 base, with 0 bases of the junction left unmatched. CDR1 is DFQATT and CDR2 is SNEGSKA in the germline V gene (reference sequence). CDR3 protein: CSATSGGGTDTQYF. The DNA of the CDR3 is TGCAGTGCTACTAGCGGGGGGGGCACAGATACGCAGTATTTT.

Concerning this clonotype: A much more abundant neighbour one base away suggests this may be a read error. V usage is TRBV3-1 and J usage is TRBJ2-5, with D possibly being TRBD2 (5 bases). The CDR3 totals 15 residues. Germline assignment: CDR1 LGHDT and CDR2 YNNKEL (reference sequence). For the CDR3, the DNA is TGTGTCAGCAGCCAAGAAGTGACGCGGGAAGAGACCCAGTACTTC. It is translated as CVSSQEVTREETQYF.

This clonotype was recorded at least ten times. The genes are TRBV6-5 and TRBJ2-1; D not resolved. Germline V lookup: CDR1 MNHEY, CDR2 SVGAGI. There are 13 residues in the CDR3. Trimming took off 3 bases at V and 3 bases at J, with 6 bases between the two ends. CDR3 in amino acids: CASSYGDYNEQFF. The CDR3 DNA sequence: TGTGCCAGCAGTTATGGAGACTACAATGAGCAGTTCTTC.

This clonotype was seen repeatedly, ten times or more. The chain joins TRBV20-1 to TRBJ1-5; D call uncertain. Germline V gene data show CDR1 as DFQATT and CDR2 as SNEGSKA (reference sequence). The CDR3 is 15 amino acids. V shed 3 bases and J shed 4 bases, with 16 bases lying between them. CDR3 nucleotide sequence: TGCAGTGCTAGCCTGACGGGAGTTTTTAATCAGCCCCAGCATTTT. Translation: CSASLTGVFNQPQHF.

On this clonotype: This likely traces to a read error, being one base from a far larger clone. This rearrangement joins TRBV6-5 to TRBJ2-1; D not certain. Looked up from germline, CDR1 is MNHEY and CDR2 is SVGAGI. The CDR3 covers 11 residues. CDR3 protein: CACSDYNEQFF. CDR3 nucleotides: TGTGCCTGCAGTGACTACAATGAGCAGTTCTTC.

This clonotype was seen more than once but under ten times. DNA of the CDR3: TGTGCCTGGAGCCAGCTAGCGGGAGATCCTAGCTACAATGAGCAGTTCTTC. It is translated as CAWSQLAGDPSYNEQFF. The chain recombines TRBV30 with TRBJ2-1, with 10 bases matching TRBD2. Trimming at V came to 3 bases and at J to 3 bases, leaving 11 bases not matched to a gene. The CDR3 has 17 residues. Looked up from germline, CDR1 is GTSNPN and CDR2 is SVGIG (reference sequence). The full variable domain, its missing parts supplied by reference TRBV30 and TRBJ2-1, is SQTIHQWPATLVQPVGSPLSLECTVEGTSNPNLYWYRQAAGRGLQLLFYSVGIGQISSEVPQNLSASRPQDRQFILSSKKLLLSDSGFYLCAWSQLAGDPSYNEQFFGPGTRLTVL.

Remarks on this clonotype: This likely stems from a read error, as it lies one base from a far larger clone. The chain combines TRBV11-3 with TRBJ2-1; the D gene is possibly TRBD2 (7 bases). Germline V gives CDR1 SGHNT, CDR2 YENEEA. This CDR3 spans 15 amino acids. CDR3 in amino acids: CASSLAGGLYNEQFF. CDR3 bases: TGTGCCAGCAGCTTAGCGGGGGGCCTCTACAATGAACAGTTCTTC. Using reference TRBV11-3 and TRBJ2-1 for the parts outside the CDR3, the full variable domain is EAGVVQSPRYKIIEKKQPVAFWCNPISGHNTLYWYLQNLGQGPELLIRYENEEAVDDSQLPKDRFSAERLKGVDSTLKIQPAELGDSAVYLCASSLAGGLYNEQFFGPGTRLTVL.

Turning to this clonotype: It is likely a read error, because the conserved phenylalanine at the end of the CDR3 is missing. V is TRBV6-5 and J is TRBJ1-1; D perhaps matches TRBD1 (6 bases). Germline loops: CDR1 MNHEY, CDR2 SVGAGI. The V end lost 4 bases, the J end lost 4 bases, and 10 bases lay between the germline ends. The CDR3 totals 13 residues. CDR3 sequence: CASSSGASTEAFS. CDR3 DNA: TGTGCCAGCAGTTCGGGGGCTAGCACTGAAGCTTTCTCT.

This clonotype was detected ten times or more. J is TRBJ2-7 and V is TRBV19, with no clear D. The length of the CDR3 is 15 residues. Per the germline V gene, CDR1 is LNHDA and CDR2 is SQIVND (reference sequence). The V gene lost 1 base and the J gene lost 3 bases, with 13 bases spanning the gap. The CDR3 is CASSIAWHEYYEQYF. CDR3 sequence (DNA): TGTGCCAGTAGTATAGCTTGGCACGAATACTACGAGCAGTACTTC.

This clonotype was counted at least ten times. CDR3 region: CSARVGGPNSPYEQYF. The CDR3 DNA sequence: TGCAGTGCTAGAGTCGGTGGACCAAACAGCCCCTACGAGCAGTACTTC. V gene TRBV20-1 combines with J gene TRBJ2-7, with D unresolved. This CDR3 contains 16 residues. CDR1 and CDR2 from the germline V gene are DFQATT and SNEGSKA (reference sequence). V was pared by 1 base and J by 2 bases, with 18 bases between.

Points on this clonotype: One base separates it from a far larger clone, so it is likely a read error. This chain links TRBV11-2 with TRBJ2-1; 10 bases agree with TRBD2. V was clipped by 5 bases and J by 8 bases; unmatched bases: 18. Germline lookup yields CDR1 SGHAT and CDR2 FQNNGV. This CDR3 is 18 amino acids long. CDR3 protein: CASSPRGVLAGPYDEQFF. CDR3 nucleotides: TGTGCCAGCAGCCCAAGGGGGGTACTAGCGGGGCCTTACGATGAGCAGTTCTTC. Filled out from reference TRBV11-2 and TRBJ2-1, the complete variable domain reads EAGVAQSPRYKIIEKRQSVAFWCNPISGHATLYWYQQILGQGPKLLIQFQNNGVVDDSQLPKDRFSAERLKGVDSTLKIQPAKLEDSAVYLCASSPRGVLAGPYDEQFFGPGTRLTVL.

In its sample, this clonotype was seen many times. This sequence joins TRBV7-9 and TRBJ2-1, with 7 bases lining up with TRBD2. CDR3 length: 16 residues. Germline lookup yields CDR1 SEHNR and CDR2 FQNEAQ (reference sequence). V gave up 5 bases and J gave up 5 bases; unmatched junction bases: 12. CDR3 DNA: TGTGCCAGCAGCCTACCTCGGGCTAGCGGAGACAATGAGCAGTTCTTC. Its translation is CASSLPRASGDNEQFF.

This clonotype occurred many times. The chain is built from TRBV7-3 and TRBJ2-7; D is possibly TRBD1 (5 bases). This CDR3 region has 19 residues. Germline lookup yields CDR1 SGHTA and CDR2 FQGTGA. V was cut by 3 bases and J by 2 bases, with 26 bases left in between. The CDR3 loop is CASSFIPARASRTTYEQYF. As DNA, the CDR3 is TGTGCCAGCAGCTTTATCCCGGCTCGGGCTTCGAGGACAACCTACGAGCAGTACTTC.

This sequence joins TRBV10-2 and TRBJ2-2; 7 bases line up with TRBD2. The V gene end was trimmed by 11 bases and the J gene end by 5 bases; junction bases not matched to a gene: 11. Germline CDR1 is WSHSY and CDR2 is SAAADI. The CDR3 has 14 residues. CDR3 residues: CAALAGPRTGELFF. In DNA form, the CDR3 reads TGCGCCGCCTTAGCGGGCCCGAGGACCGGGGAGCTGTTTTTT.

This clonotype was counted at least ten times. The chain has TRBV29-1 and TRBJ2-5; TRBD1 aligns across 7 bases. CDR3 length equals 14 residues. Germline trimming cut 3 bases from V and 5 bases from J; bases unmatched to any gene: 9. Germline V lookup: CDR1 SQVTM, CDR2 ANQGSEA. Here the CDR3 reads CSVDPRQGLETQYF. The CDR3 nucleotides are TGCAGCGTTGACCCAAGACAGGGCTTGGAGACCCAGTACTTC. The full variable domain, completed using reference TRBV29-1 and TRBJ2-5, is SAVISQKPSRDICQRGTSLTIQCQVDSQVTMMFWYRQQPGQSLTLIATANQGSEATYESGFVIDKFPISRPNLTFSTLTVSNMSPEDSSIYLCSVDPRQGLETQYFGPGTRLLVL.

This clonotype was seen ten or more times. V and J are TRBV20-1 and TRBJ2-1; D is unresolved. The CDR3 runs 13 residues. The germline V gene encodes CDR1 DFQATT and CDR2 SNEGSKA (reference sequence). Trimming took off 4 bases at V and 5 bases at J, with 12 bases between the two ends. CDR3 region: CSAKGIINNEQFF. The CDR3 bases are TGCAGTGCTAAGGGTATTATAAACAATGAGCAGTTCTTC.

Many counts were recorded for this clonotype. This chain uses TRBV7-2 with TRBJ2-7; 7 positions agree with TRBD1. The CDR3 has 17 residues. Looked up from germline, CDR1 is SGHTA and CDR2 is FQGNSA. V was clipped by 1 base and J by 4 bases; unmatched bases: 13. CDR3 DNA: TGTGCCAGCAGCTTAGGTCCCAAGGGGCAGGGGGAGTACGAGCAGTACTTC. Protein sequence: CASSLGPKGQGEYEQYF.

This clonotype was recorded at least ten times. A much larger clone differs from this one at a single base, so this may be a read error. The gene calls are TRBV20-1 and TRBJ2-7, with 7 bases aligning to TRBD2. The CDR3 runs 13 residues. J lost 3 bases, V lost 5 bases, and 7 bases had no gene match. The V gene's germline CDR1 is DFQATT and CDR2 SNEGSKA (reference sequence). CDR3 coding DNA: TGCAGTGCTGGAGCCGGGAGGAGCTACGAGCAGTACTTC. Amino acids: CSAGAGRSYEQYF.

This clonotype was found many times. In DNA form, the CDR3 reads TGTGCCAGCAGCAATACGGGAGTGCGGACCGGGGAGCTGTTTTTT. Residues: CASSNTGVRTGELFF. The gene calls are TRBV7-8 and TRBJ2-2, with a weak D call TRBD2 (6 bases). V shed 5 bases and J shed 5 bases, with 15 bases lying between them. Germline CDR1 reads SGHVS; CDR2 reads FQNEAQ. This CDR3 contains 15 residues.

This chain uses TRBV7-3 with TRBJ2-6, with 8 bases fitting TRBD2. From germline, CDR1 is SGHTA and CDR2 FQGTGA. J gave up 0 bases and V 2 bases, and 6 bases lay outside the gene matches. The CDR3 extends over 18 amino acids. CDR3 nucleotides: TGTGCCAGCAGCTTAGATGCGGGAGGTCCCTCTGGGGCCAACGTCCTGACTTTC. Protein product: CASSLDAGGPSGANVLTF.

The chain carries TRBV12-3 or TRBV12-4 and TRBJ2-6; D might be TRBD2 (6 bases). CDR3 length: 16 residues. Trimming left V 5 bases short and J 1 base short, with 12 bases between. In nucleotides, the CDR3 is TGTGCCAGCAGTCCCCTTGGGGGGTCTGGGGCCAACGTCCTGACTTTC. This gives the protein CASSPLGGSGANVLTF.